The 13 T cell receptor beta chains listed next were all sequenced from one sample in a study of T cells in Graves' hyperthyroidism and ophthalmopathy. RNA transcripts provided the source from which TCR beta CDR3 regions were amplified. TCR CDR3 regions were first amplified by RT-PCR with HTBI primers. TCRdb independently ran MiXCR on the multiplex PCR reads; one entry per CDR3 protein. Among roughly 750,000 distinct CDR3 sequences listed, roughly 17% were seen once. The sample was blood. These receptors were taken from a man aged 18 to 30 with Graves' hyperthyroidism.

In this sample, this clonotype turned up many times. This chain connects TRBV7-8 to TRBJ1-4, with 11 positions matching TRBD1. Looked up from germline, CDR1 is SGHVS and CDR2 is FQNEAQ. The CDR3 has 15 residues. Trimming at V came to 5 bases and at J to 8 bases, leaving 7 bases not matched to a gene. In DNA, the CDR3 is TGTGCCAGCAGCGAGGGGGGACAGGGGGACGAAAAACTGTTTTTT. As protein: CASSEGGQGDEKLFF. Using reference TRBV7-8 and TRBJ1-4 for the parts outside the CDR3, the full variable domain is GAGVSQSPRYKVAKRGQDVALRCDPISGHVSLFWYQQALGQGPEFLTYFQNEAQLDKSGLPSDRFFAERPEGSVSTLKIQRTQQEDSAVYLCASSEGGQGDEKLFFGSGTQLSVL.

This clonotype was found many times. The CDR3 sequence is CASSLGGTANYGYTF. The CDR3 DNA reads TGTGCCAGCAGCTTAGGTGGGACAGCCAATTATGGCTACACCTTC. This chain joins TRBV7-3 and TRBJ1-2; 7 nucleotides line up with TRBD1. This CDR3 region has 15 residues. After removal of 2 bases from V and 5 bases from J, the junction contained 8 bases not matched to a gene. Germline lookup yields CDR1 SGHTA and CDR2 FQGTGA.

Many counts were recorded for this clonotype. The chain couples TRBV7-2 to TRBJ2-5, with D possibly TRBD2 on 5 matching bases. Germline lookup yields CDR1 SGHTA and CDR2 FQGNSA. The ends were cut back, 5 bases at V and 7 bases at J, with 17 bases in the middle. CDR3 length: 14 residues. The CDR3 protein is CASSKEGQRGTQYF. For the CDR3, the DNA is TGTGCCAGCAGCAAAGAGGGTCAGCGTGGGACCCAGTACTTC.

This clonotype was counted ten times or more. This chain links TRBV12-3 or TRBV12-4 with TRBJ2-7; D ambiguous. The length of the CDR3 is 13 residues. Trimming took 5 bases from V and 2 from J, leaving 10 bases between them. As DNA, the CDR3 is TGTGCCAGCAGTCACCGACTGGCCTACGAGCAGTACTTC. It encodes CASSHRLAYEQYF.

CDR3 sequence reads: CASSFGTSFGETQYF. For the CDR3, the DNA is TGTGCCAGCAGCTTCGGGACTAGCTTCGGAGAGACCCAGTACTTC. The chain links TRBV5-4 to TRBJ2-5; 9 positions match TRBD2. V lost 2 bases and J lost 4; bases outside the gene matches: 6. The CDR3 is 15 amino acids. CDR1 is SGHNT and CDR2 is YYREEE in the germline V gene (reference sequence).

Many counts were recorded for this clonotype. The chain has TRBV12-3 or TRBV12-4 and TRBJ2-3; no reliable D call. V was clipped by 4 bases and J by 3 bases, with 14 bases between them. CDR3 length: 15 amino acids. The chain's CDR3 is CASSSGPSWTDTQYF. The DNA for the CDR3 is TGTGCCAGCAGTTCGGGCCCTAGTTGGACAGATACGCAGTATTTT.

In this sample, this clonotype turned up many times. The chain links TRBV28 to TRBJ2-7; a weak D match, TRBD1 (5 bases). V was trimmed by 1 base and J by 6 bases, leaving 13 bases between them. Germline CDR1 and CDR2: MDHEN and SYDVKM. The CDR3 has 14 residues. In DNA form, the CDR3 reads TGTGCCAGCAGTTTATACCGACAGATGGGCGAGCAGTACTTC. Residues: CASSLYRQMGEQYF.

Notes on this clonotype: Compared with germline, one end of the junction differs, possibly owing to a read error. The chain combines TRBV4-3 with TRBJ1-5, with D unresolved. Germline V CDR1 and CDR2: LGHNA, YSLEER. This CDR3 region has 13 residues. As DNA, the CDR3 is TGCGCCGGCAGCCAATACGTGGCTCAGCCCCAGCATTTT. It yields the protein CAGSQYVAQPQHF.

This clonotype showed up many times. The CDR3 protein is CAWSGGSGEKLFF. CDR3 nucleotide sequence: TGTGCCTGGAGTGGAGGTAGTGGTGAAAAACTGTTTTTT. This chain connects TRBV30 to TRBJ1-4; D gene ambiguous. The CDR3 consists of 13 residues. Germline CDR1 GTSNPN, CDR2 SVGIG (reference sequence). Trimming stripped 1 base from V and 7 bases from J, with 10 bases between.

This clonotype has more than one count but fewer than ten. The chain is built from TRBV20-1 and TRBJ2-5, with D maybe TRBD2 (5 bases). Trimming shortened V by 6 bases and J by 7 bases, and 18 bases separated the two germline ends. The CDR3 consists of 13 residues. In germline, CDR1 is DFQATT, CDR2 SNEGSKA (reference sequence). The CDR3: CSATHREPGTQYF. CDR3 DNA sequence: TGCAGTGCCACCCACCGGGAACCCGGGACCCAGTACTTC.

This clonotype has at least ten counts. The chain has TRBV12-3 or TRBV12-4 and TRBJ2-7; a possible D gene is TRBD1 (6 bases). V lost 3 bases, J lost 2 bases, and 11 bases lay in between. The CDR3 is 14 amino acids. Written as DNA, the CDR3 is TGTGCCAGCAGTTTTTCAGGGGATCCCTACGAGCAGTACTTC. Translation gives CASSFSGDPYEQYF.

There are many counts of this clonotype. This chain connects TRBV7-3 to TRBJ2-5; D is undetermined. Germline-derived CDR1 and CDR2 are SGHTA and FQGTGA. Trimming shortened V by 1 base and J by 5 bases, and 14 bases separated the two germline ends. There are 15 residues in the CDR3. CDR3 in DNA: TGTGCCAGCAGCTTAAAGGCCAACTCACGCGAGACCCAGTACTTC. Its protein product is CASSLKANSRETQYF.

The rearrangement uses TRBV6-5 and TRBJ1-1; 9 nucleotides align to TRBD1. The V and J ends lost 3 bases and 1 base, in that order; junction bases with no gene match: 6. The V gene's germline CDR1 is MNHEY and CDR2 SVGAGI. The CDR3 contains 16 residues. The CDR3 loop reads CASSYRLGQGNTEAFF. CDR3 DNA: TGTGCCAGCAGTTATCGGTTGGGACAGGGGAACACTGAAGCTTTCTTT.